The present TCR beta chain was sequenced within a study of T cells in tuberculosis. Each clinical donor contributed on average roughly 92,000 T cells from unsorted cryopreserved PBMC. In the case of this clone: Its antigen is not identified.

TCRdb keeps only in-frame clones here, not all; method: immunoSEQ multiplex PCR. Here the sample spans some 34,000 clones, nearly 95% being singletons. The germline CDR1 and CDR2 sequences are SEHNR and FQNEAQ (reference sequence). The V and J ends lost 1 base and 11 bases respectively, with 15 bases between them. The CDR3 runs to 14 residues. Study outcomes and limitations: GEM motif frequencies gave over 60% accuracy; the GMM repertoire gave roughly 86%. Smaller distances to GMM-specific TCRs suggested their expansion in active tuberculosis. Active tuberculosis patients had shorter CDR3-alpha; the beta difference was nonsignificant.

The sequence was obtained from a donor aged 10 to 29 with latent tuberculosis or without tuberculosis infection. The rearrangement links TRBV7-9 to TRBJ1-3, with D perhaps matching TRBD1 (6 bases). The sample comprised PBMCs. The CDR3 DNA sequence: TGTGCCAGCAGCTTAGACAGGGAGCTCGACCCCATATATTTT. Protein sequence: CASSLDRELDPIYF.